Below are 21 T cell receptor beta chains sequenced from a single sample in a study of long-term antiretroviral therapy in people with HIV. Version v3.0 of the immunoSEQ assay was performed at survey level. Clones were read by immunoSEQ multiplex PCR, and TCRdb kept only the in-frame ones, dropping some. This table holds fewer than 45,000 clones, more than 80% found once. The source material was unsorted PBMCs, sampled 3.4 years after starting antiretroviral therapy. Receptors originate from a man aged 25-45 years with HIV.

CDR3 residues: CASSLVPDGTDTQYF. CDR3 in DNA: TGTGCCAGCAGCTTAGTCCCGGACGGCACAGATACGCAGTATTTT. This chain links TRBV11-2 with TRBJ2-3; D ambiguous. The germline gives CDR1 SGHAT, CDR2 FQNNGV. CDR3 length: 15 amino acids. The V end lost 1 base, the J end lost 1 base, and 9 bases lay between the germline ends.

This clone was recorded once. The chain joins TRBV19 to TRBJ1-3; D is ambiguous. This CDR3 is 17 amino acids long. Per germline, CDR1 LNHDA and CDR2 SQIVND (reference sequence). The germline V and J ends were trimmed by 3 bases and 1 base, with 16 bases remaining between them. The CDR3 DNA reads TGTGCCAGTAGTATTTGGCATACAGACCTTTCTGGAAACACCATATATTTT. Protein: CASSIWHTDLSGNTIYF.

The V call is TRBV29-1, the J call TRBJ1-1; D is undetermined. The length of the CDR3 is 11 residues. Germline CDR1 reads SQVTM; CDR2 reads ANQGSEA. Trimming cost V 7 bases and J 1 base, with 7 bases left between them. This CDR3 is CSALGNTEAFF. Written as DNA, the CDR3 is TGCAGCGCCCTTGGGAACACTGAAGCTTTCTTT.

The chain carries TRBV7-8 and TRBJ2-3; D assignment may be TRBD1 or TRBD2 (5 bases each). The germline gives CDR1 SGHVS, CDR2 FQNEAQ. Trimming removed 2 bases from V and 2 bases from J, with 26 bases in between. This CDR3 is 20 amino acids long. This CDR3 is CASSLNEQDFSVFHTDTQYF. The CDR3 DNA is TGTGCCAGCAGCTTAAATGAACAGGACTTCTCGGTGTTCCACACAGATACGCAGTATTTT.

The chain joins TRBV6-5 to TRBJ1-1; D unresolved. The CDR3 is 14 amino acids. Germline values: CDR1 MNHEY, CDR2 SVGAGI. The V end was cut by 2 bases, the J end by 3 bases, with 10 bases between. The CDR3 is CASSYNARYTEAFF. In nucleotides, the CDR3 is TGTGCCAGCAGTTACAATGCCCGGTACACTGAAGCTTTCTTT.

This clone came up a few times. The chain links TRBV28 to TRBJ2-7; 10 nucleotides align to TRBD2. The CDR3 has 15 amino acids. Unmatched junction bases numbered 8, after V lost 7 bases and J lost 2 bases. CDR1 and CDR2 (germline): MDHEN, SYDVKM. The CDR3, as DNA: TGTGCCAGCACCCGATGGACTAGCGGCGCCTACGAGCAGTACTTC. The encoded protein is CASTRWTSGAYEQYF. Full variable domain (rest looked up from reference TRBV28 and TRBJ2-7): DVKVTQSSRYLVKRTGEKVFLECVQDMDHENMFWYRQDPGLGLRLIYFSYDVKMKEKGDIPEGYSVSREKKERFSLILESASTNQTSMYLCASTRWTSGAYEQYFGPGTRLTVT.

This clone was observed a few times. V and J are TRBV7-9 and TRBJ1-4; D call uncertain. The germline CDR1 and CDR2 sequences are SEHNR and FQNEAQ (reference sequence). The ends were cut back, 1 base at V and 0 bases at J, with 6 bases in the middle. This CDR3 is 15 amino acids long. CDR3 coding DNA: TGTGCCAGCAGCTTAGAGGCGGCAACTAATGAAAAACTGTTTTTT. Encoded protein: CASSLEAATNEKLFF. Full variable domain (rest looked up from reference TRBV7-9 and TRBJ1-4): DTGVSQNPRHKITKRGQNVTFRCDPISEHNRLYWYRQTLGQGPEFLTYFQNEAQLEKSRLLSDRFSAERPKGSFSTLEIQRTEQGDSAMYLCASSLEAATNEKLFFGSGTQLSVL.

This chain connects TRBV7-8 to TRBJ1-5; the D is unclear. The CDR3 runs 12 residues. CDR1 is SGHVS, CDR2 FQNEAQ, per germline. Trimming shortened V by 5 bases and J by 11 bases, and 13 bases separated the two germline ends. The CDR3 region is CASSLGGSAQHF. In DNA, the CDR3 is TGTGCCAGCAGCCTTGGCGGATCAGCCCAGCATTTT.

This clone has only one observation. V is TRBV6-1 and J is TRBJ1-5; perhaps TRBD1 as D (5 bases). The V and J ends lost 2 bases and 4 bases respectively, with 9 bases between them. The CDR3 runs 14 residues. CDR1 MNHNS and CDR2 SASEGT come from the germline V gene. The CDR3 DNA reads TGTGCCAGCAGTGAAAACAGGAAAAATCAGCCCCAGCATTTT. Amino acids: CASSENRKNQPQHF.

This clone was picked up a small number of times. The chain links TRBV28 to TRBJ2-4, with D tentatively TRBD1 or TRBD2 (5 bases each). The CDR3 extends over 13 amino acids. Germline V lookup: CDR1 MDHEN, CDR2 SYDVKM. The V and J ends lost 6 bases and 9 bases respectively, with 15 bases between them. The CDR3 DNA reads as TGTGCCAGCAGACTGGGGGAGAGGAGCATTCAGTACTTC. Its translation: CASRLGERSIQYF.

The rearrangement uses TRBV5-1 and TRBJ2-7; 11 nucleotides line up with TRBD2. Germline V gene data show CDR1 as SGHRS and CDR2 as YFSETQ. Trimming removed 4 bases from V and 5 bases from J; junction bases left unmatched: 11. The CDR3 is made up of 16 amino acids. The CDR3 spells CASSPGLAERRNEQYF. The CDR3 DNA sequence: TGCGCCAGCAGCCCGGGACTAGCGGAACGCCGGAACGAGCAGTACTTC.

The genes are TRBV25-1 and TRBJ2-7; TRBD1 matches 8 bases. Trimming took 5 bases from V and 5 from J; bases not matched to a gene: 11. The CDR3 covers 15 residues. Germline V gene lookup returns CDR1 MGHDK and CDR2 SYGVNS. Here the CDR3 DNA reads TGTGCCAGCAGTCTTCAAGCCACAGGGGGTCACGAGCAGTACTTC. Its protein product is CASSLQATGGHEQYF.

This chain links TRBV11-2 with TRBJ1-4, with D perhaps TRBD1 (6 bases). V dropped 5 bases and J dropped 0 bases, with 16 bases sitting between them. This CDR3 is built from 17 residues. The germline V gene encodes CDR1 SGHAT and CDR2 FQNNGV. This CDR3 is CASSSGQGGATNEKLFF. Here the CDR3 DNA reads TGTGCCAGCAGCAGTGGGCAAGGGGGGGCAACTAATGAAAAACTGTTTTTT.

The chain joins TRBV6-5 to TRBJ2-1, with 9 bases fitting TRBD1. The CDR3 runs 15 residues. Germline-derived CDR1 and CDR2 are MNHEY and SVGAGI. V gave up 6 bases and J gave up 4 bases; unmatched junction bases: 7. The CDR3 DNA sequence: TGTGCCAGCAGACGCGACAGGGGGGGGTACAATGAGCAGTTCTTC. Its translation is CASRRDRGGYNEQFF.

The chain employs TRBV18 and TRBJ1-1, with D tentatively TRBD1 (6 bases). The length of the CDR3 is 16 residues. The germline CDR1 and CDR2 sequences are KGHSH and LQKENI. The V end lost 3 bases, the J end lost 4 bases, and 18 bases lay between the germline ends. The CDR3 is CASSPQLQGSSTEAFF. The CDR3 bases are TGTGCCAGCTCACCGCAACTACAGGGTTCAAGCACTGAAGCTTTCTTT.

The CDR3 nucleotides read TGTGCCAGCAGCCCAGGACGGGGGCAGACCCTCTATGGCTACACCTTC. Protein: CASSPGRGQTLYGYTF. The chain is built from TRBV5-6 and TRBJ1-2, with a tentative D call TRBD1 (6 bases). V lost 4 bases, J lost 4 bases, and 20 bases lay in between. Germline-derived CDR1 and CDR2 are SGHDT and YYEEEE. The CDR3 extends over 16 amino acids.

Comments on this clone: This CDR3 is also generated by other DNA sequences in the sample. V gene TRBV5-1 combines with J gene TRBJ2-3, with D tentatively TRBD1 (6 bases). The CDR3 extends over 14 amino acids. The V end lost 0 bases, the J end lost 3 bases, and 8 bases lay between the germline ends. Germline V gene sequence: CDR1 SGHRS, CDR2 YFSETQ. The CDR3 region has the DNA TGCGCCAGCAGCTTGGAAAGGGGGACAGATACGCAGTATTTT. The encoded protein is CASSLERGTDTQYF.

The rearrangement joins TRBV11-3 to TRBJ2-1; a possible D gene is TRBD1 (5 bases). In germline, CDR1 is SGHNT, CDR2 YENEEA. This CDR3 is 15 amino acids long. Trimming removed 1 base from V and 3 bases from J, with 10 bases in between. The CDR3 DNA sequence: TGTGCCAGCAGCTTAGGGCAGGGCGACTACAATGAGCAGTTCTTC. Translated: CASSLGQGDYNEQFF.

The CDR3 region is CASSLGGIGETQYF. CDR3 DNA sequence: TGTGCCAGCAGCTTAGGGGGGATAGGTGAGACCCAGTACTTC. The chain carries TRBV7-3 and TRBJ2-5, with D possibly being TRBD2 (6 bases). The CDR3 has 14 residues. Trimming took off 2 bases at V and 5 bases at J, with 12 bases between the two ends. CDR1 SGHTA and CDR2 FQGTGA come from the germline V gene.

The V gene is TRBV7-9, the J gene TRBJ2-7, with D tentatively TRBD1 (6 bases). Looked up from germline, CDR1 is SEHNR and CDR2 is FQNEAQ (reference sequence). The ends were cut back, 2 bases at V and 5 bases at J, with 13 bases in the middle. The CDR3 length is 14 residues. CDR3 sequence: CASSLSSRGHEQYF. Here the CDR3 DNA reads TGTGCCAGCAGCTTAAGCTCCAGGGGCCACGAGCAGTACTTC. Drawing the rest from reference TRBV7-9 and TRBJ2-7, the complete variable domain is DTGVSQNPRHKITKRGQNVTFRCDPISEHNRLYWYRQTLGQGPEFLTYFQNEAQLEKSRLLSDRFSAERPKGSFSTLEIQRTEQGDSAMYLCASSLSSRGHEQYFGPGTRLTVT.

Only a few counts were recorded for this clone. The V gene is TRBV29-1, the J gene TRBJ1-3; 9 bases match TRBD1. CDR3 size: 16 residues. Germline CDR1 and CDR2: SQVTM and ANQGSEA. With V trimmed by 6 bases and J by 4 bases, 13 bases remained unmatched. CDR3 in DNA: TGCAGCGTGACCGAGCTACAGGGGGCTGGAGGAAACACCATATATTTT. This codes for CSVTELQGAGGNTIYF.